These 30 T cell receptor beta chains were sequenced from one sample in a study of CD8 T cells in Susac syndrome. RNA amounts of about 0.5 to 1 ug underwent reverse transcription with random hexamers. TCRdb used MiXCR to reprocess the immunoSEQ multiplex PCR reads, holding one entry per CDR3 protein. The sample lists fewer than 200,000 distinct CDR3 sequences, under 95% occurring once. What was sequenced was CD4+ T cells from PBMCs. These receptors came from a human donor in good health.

The CDR3 loop reads CASSAEGVNTGELFF. CDR3 in DNA: TGTGCCAGCAGCGCCGAGGGGGTGAACACCGGGGAGCTGTTTTTT. This rearrangement joins TRBV9 to TRBJ2-2; weak D call: TRBD1 (6 bases). Trimming took 3 bases from V and 1 from J, leaving 10 bases between them. Germline CDR1 and CDR2: SGDLS and YYNGEE. The CDR3 runs to 15 residues.

CDR3 nucleotide sequence: TGTGCCATCGGGACAACCCGGGATGAAAAACTGTTTTTT. Translation: CAIGTTRDEKLFF. This chain links TRBV10-3 with TRBJ1-4; TRBD1 is a possible D gene (6 bases). CDR3 length: 13 amino acids. Per germline, CDR1 ENHRY and CDR2 SYGVKD. V lost 8 bases and J lost 6, with 13 bases in between.

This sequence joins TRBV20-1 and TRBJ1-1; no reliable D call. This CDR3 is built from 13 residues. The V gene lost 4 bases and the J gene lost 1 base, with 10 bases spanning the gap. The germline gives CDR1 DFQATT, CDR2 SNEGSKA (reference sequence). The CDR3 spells CSATANPNTEAFF. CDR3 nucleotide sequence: TGCAGTGCTACGGCAAACCCGAACACTGAAGCTTTCTTT.

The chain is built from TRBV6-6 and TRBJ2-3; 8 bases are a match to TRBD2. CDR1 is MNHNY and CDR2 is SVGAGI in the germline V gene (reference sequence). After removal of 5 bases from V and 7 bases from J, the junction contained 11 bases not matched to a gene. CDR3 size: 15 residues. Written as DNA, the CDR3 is TGTGCCAGCAGTCCGCGGGGGGCCGCACATAATACGCAGTATTTT. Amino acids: CASSPRGAAHNTQYF.

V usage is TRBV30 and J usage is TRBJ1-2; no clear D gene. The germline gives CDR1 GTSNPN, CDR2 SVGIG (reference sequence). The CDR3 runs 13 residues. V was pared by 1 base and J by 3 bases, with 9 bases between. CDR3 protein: CAWSGGRDYGYTF. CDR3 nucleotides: TGTGCCTGGAGTGGCGGACGGGACTATGGCTACACCTTC.

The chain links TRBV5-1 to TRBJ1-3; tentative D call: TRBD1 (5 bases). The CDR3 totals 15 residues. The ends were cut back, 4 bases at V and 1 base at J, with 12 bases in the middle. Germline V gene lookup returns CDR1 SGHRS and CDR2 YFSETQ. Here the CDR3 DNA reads TGCGCCAGCAGCCCGCGGGGGGGTTCTGGAAACACCATATATTTT. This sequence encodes CASSPRGGSGNTIYF.

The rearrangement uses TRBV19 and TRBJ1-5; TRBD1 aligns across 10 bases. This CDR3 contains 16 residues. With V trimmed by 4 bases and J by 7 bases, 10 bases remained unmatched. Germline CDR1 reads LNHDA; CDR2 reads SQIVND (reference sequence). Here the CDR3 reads CASSTQRDRGRQPQHF. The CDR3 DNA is TGTGCCAGTAGTACCCAACGCGACAGGGGGCGACAGCCCCAGCATTTT.

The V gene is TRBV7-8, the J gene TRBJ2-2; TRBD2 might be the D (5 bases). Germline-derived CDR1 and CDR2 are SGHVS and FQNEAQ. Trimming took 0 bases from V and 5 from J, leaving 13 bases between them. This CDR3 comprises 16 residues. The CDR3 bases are TGTGCCAGCAGCTTAGCTATCGGGGTTGGGACCGGGGAGCTGTTTTTT. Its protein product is CASSLAIGVGTGELFF.

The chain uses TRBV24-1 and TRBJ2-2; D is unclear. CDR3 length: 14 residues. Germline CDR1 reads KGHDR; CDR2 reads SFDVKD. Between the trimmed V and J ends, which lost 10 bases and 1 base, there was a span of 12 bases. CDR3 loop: CATGTRLNTGELFF. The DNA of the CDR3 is TGTGCCACGGGAACCAGACTGAACACCGGGGAGCTGTTTTTT.

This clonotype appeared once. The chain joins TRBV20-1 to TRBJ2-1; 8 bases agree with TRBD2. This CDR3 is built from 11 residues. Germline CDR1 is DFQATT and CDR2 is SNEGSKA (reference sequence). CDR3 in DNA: TGCAGCTCCGGGACTAGAGATGAGCAGTTCTTC. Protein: CSSGTRDEQFF.

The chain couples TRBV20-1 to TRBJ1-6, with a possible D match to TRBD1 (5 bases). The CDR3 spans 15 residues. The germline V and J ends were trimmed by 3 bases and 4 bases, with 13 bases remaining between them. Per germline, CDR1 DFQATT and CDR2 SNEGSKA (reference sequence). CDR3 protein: CSAREGLSYNSPLHF. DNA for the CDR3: TGCAGTGCTAGGGAGGGGCTCTCATATAATTCACCCCTCCACTTT.

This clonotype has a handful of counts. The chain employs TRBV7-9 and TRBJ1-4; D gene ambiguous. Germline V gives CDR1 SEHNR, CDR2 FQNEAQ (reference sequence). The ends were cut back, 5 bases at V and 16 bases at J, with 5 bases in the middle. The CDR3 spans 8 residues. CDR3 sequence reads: CASSLEFF. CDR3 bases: TGTGCCAGCAGCCTCGAGTTTTTT. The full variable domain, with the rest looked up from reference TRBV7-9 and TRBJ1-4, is DTGVSQNPRHKITKRGQNVTFRCDPISEHNRLYWYRQTLGQGPEFLTYFQNEAQLEKSRLLSDRFSAERPKGSFSTLEIQRTEQGDSAMYLCASSLEFFGSGTQLSVL.

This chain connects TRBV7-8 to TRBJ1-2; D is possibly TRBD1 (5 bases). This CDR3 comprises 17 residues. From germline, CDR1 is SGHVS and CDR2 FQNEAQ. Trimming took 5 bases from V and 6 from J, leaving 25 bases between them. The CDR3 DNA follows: TGTGCCAGCAGCCGCTCAGGAGGCCAGGGCAGGGCGCATGGCTACACCTTC. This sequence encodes CASSRSGGQGRAHGYTF.

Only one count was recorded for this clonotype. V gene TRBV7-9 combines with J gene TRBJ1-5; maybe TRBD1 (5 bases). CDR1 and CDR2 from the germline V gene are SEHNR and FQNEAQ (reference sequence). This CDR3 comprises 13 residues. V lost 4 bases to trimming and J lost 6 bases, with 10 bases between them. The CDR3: CASSSQGGQPQHF. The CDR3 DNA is TGTGCCAGCAGCTCCCAGGGTGGTCAGCCCCAGCATTTT.

The CDR3 DNA reads as TGTGCTAGTGGCTCAGGAAACACCATATATTTT. Translation: CASGSGNTIYF. The chain combines TRBV12-5 with TRBJ1-3; D not resolved. Trimming shortened V by 6 bases and J by 4 bases, and 4 bases separated the two germline ends. CDR1 is LGHNT and CDR2 is FRNRAP in the germline V gene. CDR3 length: 11 residues.

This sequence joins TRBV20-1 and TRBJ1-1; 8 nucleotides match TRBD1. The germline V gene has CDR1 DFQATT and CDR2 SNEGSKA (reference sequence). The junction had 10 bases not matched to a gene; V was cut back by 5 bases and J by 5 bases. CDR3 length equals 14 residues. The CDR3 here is CSAPSYRGWTEAFF. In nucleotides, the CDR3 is TGCAGTGCTCCTAGCTACAGGGGGTGGACTGAAGCTTTCTTT.

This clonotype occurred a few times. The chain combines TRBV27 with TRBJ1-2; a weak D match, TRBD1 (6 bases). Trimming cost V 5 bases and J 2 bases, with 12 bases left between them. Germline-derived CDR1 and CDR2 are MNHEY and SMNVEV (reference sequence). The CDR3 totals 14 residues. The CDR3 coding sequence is TGTGCCAGCAGTCCTCCCGGGGGCAACTATGGCTACACCTTC. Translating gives CASSPPGGNYGYTF.

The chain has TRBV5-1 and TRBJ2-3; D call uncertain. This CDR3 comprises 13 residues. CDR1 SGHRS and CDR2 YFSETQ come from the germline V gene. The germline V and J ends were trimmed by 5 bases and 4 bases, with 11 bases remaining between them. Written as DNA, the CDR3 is TGCGCCAGCAGATTTTTTAGTCCAGATACGCAGTATTTT. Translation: CASRFFSPDTQYF.

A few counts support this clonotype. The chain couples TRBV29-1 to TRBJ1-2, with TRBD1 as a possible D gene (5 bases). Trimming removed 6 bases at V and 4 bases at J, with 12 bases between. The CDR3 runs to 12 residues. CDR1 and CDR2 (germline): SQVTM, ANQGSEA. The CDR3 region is CSVETVSYGYTF. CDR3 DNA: TGCAGCGTGGAGACAGTAAGCTATGGCTACACCTTC.

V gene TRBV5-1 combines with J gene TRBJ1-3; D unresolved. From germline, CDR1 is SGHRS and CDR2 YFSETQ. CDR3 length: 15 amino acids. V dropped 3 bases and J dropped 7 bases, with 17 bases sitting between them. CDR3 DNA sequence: TGCGCCAGCAGCTACGAAGGCCCCAGAAGGAACACCATATATTTT. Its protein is CASSYEGPRRNTIYF.

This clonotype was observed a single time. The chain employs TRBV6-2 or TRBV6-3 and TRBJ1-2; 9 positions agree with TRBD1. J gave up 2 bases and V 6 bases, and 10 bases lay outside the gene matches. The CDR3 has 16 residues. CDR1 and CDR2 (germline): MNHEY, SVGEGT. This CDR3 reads CASRDLDRGQNYGYTF. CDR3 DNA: TGTGCCAGCAGGGATTTGGACAGGGGACAGAACTATGGCTACACCTTC.

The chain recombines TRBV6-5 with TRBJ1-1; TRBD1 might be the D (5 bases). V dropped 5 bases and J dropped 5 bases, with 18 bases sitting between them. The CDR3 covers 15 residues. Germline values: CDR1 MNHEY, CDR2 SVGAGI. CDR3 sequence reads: CASSRSGAVSTEAFF. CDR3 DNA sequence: TGTGCCAGCAGTCGGTCCGGGGCAGTGAGTACTGAAGCTTTCTTT.

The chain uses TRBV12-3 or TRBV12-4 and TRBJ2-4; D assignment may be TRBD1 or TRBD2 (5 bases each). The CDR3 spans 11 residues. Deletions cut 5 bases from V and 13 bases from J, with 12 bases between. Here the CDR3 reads CASSIRDGQYF. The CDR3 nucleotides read TGTGCCAGCAGTATCCGGGACGGGCAGTACTTC.

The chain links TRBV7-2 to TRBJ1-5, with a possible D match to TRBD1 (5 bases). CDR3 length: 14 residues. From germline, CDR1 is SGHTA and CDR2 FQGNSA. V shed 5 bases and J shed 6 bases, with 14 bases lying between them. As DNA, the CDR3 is TGTGCCAGCAGCCAAGGGGCGGAAGGTCAGCCCCAGCATTTT. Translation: CASSQGAEGQPQHF.

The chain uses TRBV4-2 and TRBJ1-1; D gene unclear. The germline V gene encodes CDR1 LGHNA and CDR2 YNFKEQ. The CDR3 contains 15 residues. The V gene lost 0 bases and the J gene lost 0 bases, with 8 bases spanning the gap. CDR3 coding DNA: TGTGCCAGCAGCCAAGAAACCCAGTTGAACACTGAAGCTTTCTTT. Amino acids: CASSQETQLNTEAFF.

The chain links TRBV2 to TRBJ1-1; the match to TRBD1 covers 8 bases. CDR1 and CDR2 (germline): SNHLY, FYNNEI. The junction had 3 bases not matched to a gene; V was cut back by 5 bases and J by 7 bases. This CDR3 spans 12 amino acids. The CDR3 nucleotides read TGTGCCAGCAGTTACAGGGGGAATGAAGCTTTCTTT. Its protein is CASSYRGNEAFF.

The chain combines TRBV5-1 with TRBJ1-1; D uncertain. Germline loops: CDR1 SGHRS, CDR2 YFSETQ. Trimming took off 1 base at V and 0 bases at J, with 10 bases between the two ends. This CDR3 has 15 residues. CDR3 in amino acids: CASSLNAGMNTEAFF. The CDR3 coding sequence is TGCGCCAGCAGCTTGAATGCAGGCATGAACACTGAAGCTTTCTTT.

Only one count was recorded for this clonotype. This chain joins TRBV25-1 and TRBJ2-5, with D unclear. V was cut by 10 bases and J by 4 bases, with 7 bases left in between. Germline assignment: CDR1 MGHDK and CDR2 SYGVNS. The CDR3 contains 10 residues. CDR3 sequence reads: CATNRETQYF. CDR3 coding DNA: TGTGCCACCAACAGAGAGACCCAGTACTTC.

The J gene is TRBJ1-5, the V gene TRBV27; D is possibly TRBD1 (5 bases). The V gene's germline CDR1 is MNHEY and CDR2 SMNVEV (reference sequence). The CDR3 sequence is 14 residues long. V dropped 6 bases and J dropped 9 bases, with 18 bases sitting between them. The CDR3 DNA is TGTGCCAGCAGCCGCGAGGGGCCGCGAGGGCCCCAGCATTTT. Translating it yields CASSREGPRGPQHF.

In DNA, the CDR3 is TGCAGCGTGACAAGGGGGGGTACGCGTTCTGGGGTCGGTGAGCAGTTCTTC. Its translation: CSVTRGGTRSGVGEQFF. The chain couples TRBV29-1 to TRBJ2-1; D is possibly TRBD2 (7 bases). CDR3 length: 17 amino acids. V was pared by 6 bases and J by 9 bases, with 30 bases between. Germline V gene lookup returns CDR1 SQVTM and CDR2 ANQGSEA.